A single sample is the source of the 13 T cell receptor beta chains below, sequenced in a study of stem cell transplantation in POMP-related autoinflammatory disease (dated by TCRdb to about 2021). The library was built by means of the immunoSEQ multiplex PCR assay. The clones in this table, taken by TCRdb from immuneACCESS, are in-frame only. Not every clone is retained; where verified, under half of the shortfall comes from an unresolved V gene, and the cause of the rest is unknown. This sample lists some 65,000 clones; approximately 91% were detected once. About 0.71% of the sample comes from the top ten. Per the publication, the time point label means: after hematopoietic stem cell transplant. This sample comprised CD4+ T cells from PBMCs, obtained after stem cell transplantation. These receptors were collected from a human patient with POMP-related autoinflammation and immune dysregulation (PRAID). Some T cells may be donor cells from the graft after a transplant.

This clone was seen only a few times. This rearrangement joins TRBV30 to TRBJ1-1, with D tentatively TRBD1 (6 bases). V dropped 2 bases and J dropped 1 base, with 11 bases sitting between them. CDR1 and CDR2 from the germline V gene are GTSNPN and SVGIG (reference sequence). CDR3 length equals 14 residues. Here the CDR3 reads CAWSKDRSNTEAFF. The CDR3 nucleotides read TGTGCCTGGAGTAAGGACAGATCGAACACTGAAGCTTTCTTT. The full variable domain, rest sourced from reference TRBV30 and TRBJ1-1, is SQTIHQWPATLVQPVGSPLSLECTVEGTSNPNLYWYRQAAGRGLQLLFYSVGIGQISSEVPQNLSASRPQDRQFILSSKKLLLSDSGFYLCAWSKDRSNTEAFFGQGTRLTVV.

This clone was recorded a few times. This chain joins TRBV3-1 (or the pseudogene TRBV3-2) and TRBJ2-7; perhaps TRBD1 as D (6 bases). This CDR3 contains 14 residues. V lost 1 base, J lost 0 bases, and 7 bases lay in between. Germline CDR1 and CDR2: LGHDT and YNNKEL (reference sequence). The CDR3 loop reads CASSQGGLSYEQYF. CDR3 in DNA: TGTGCCAGCAGCCAAGGGGGGCTCTCCTACGAGCAGTACTTC.

The V and J genes are TRBV9 and TRBJ2-1; D tentatively fits TRBD1 or TRBD2 (6 bases each). Trimming removed 0 bases at V and 5 bases at J, with 9 bases between. CDR1 is SGDLS and CDR2 is YYNGEE in the germline V gene. CDR3 length: 14 residues. CDR3 loop: CASSVVGGHNEQFF. The CDR3 DNA sequence: TGTGCCAGCAGCGTAGTAGGGGGGCACAATGAGCAGTTCTTC. Drawing the rest from reference TRBV9 and TRBJ2-1, the complete variable domain is DSGVTQTPKHLITATGQRVTLRCSPRSGDLSVYWYQQSLDQGLQFLIQYYNGEERAKGNILERFSAQQFPDLHSELNLSSLELGDSALYFCASSVVGGHNEQFFGPGTRLTVL.

The genes are TRBV5-1 and TRBJ1-1, with TRBD1 identical over 8 bases. This CDR3 spans 15 amino acids. V lost 2 bases and J lost 4; bases outside the gene matches: 7. Germline lookup yields CDR1 SGHRS and CDR2 YFSETQ. The CDR3, as DNA: TGCGCCAGCAGCTTAATACAGGGGGAGGGCACTGAAGCTTTCTTT. It encodes CASSLIQGEGTEAFF. The full variable domain, its missing parts supplied by reference TRBV5-1 and TRBJ1-1, is KAGVTQTPRYLIKTRGQQVTLSCSPISGHRSVSWYQQTPGQGLQFLFEYFSETQRNKGNFPGRFSGRQFSNSRSEMNVSTLELGDSALYLCASSLIQGEGTEAFFGQGTRLTVV.

This clone was seen a single time. This chain joins TRBV5-1 and TRBJ1-1; possible D gene TRBD1, 6 bases. The CDR3 is 15 residues long. Germline V lookup: CDR1 SGHRS, CDR2 YFSETQ. Trimming removed 3 bases at V and 0 bases at J, with 12 bases between. The CDR3 sequence is CASSSTGKVNTEAFF. The CDR3 DNA is TGCGCCAGCAGCTCCACAGGGAAAGTGAACACTGAAGCTTTCTTT.

The chain is built from TRBV15 and TRBJ1-6; D might be TRBD1 (6 bases). The germline V gene has CDR1 LNHNV and CDR2 YYDKDF (reference sequence). This CDR3 has 15 residues. Trimming pared 0 bases from V and 7 bases from J, leaving 10 bases between. This chain's CDR3 is CATSRDPQGNSPLHF. CDR3 nucleotides: TGTGCCACCAGCAGAGATCCTCAGGGGAATTCACCCCTCCACTTT.

V and J are TRBV28 and TRBJ2-2; tentatively, D is TRBD1 (6 bases). Looked up from germline, CDR1 is MDHEN and CDR2 is SYDVKM. The CDR3 covers 15 residues. The V end was cut by 1 base, the J end by 3 bases, with 9 bases between. The CDR3 region has the DNA TGTGCCAGCAGTTTATTTCAGGGGTACACCGGGGAGCTGTTTTTT. Amino acids: CASSLFQGYTGELFF.

V usage is TRBV3-1 (or the pseudogene TRBV3-2) and J usage is TRBJ2-3; 7 nucleotides align to TRBD1. Germline loops: CDR1 LGHDT, CDR2 YNNKEL (reference sequence). V dropped 0 bases and J dropped 6; count of bases not matched to a gene: 6. This CDR3 is 15 amino acids long. The CDR3 DNA sequence: TGTGCCAGCAGCCAAGACCTGATGACAGGGGATACGCAGTATTTT. It codes for CASSQDLMTGDTQYF.

V gene TRBV5-6 combines with J gene TRBJ1-2; possibly TRBD1 for D (5 bases). Trimming left V 4 bases short and J 6 bases short, with 16 bases between. The germline V gene has CDR1 SGHDT and CDR2 YYEEEE. CDR3 size: 14 residues. The CDR3 spells CASSSGASMDGYTF. The CDR3 nucleotides read TGTGCCAGCAGCAGCGGGGCCAGCATGGATGGCTACACCTTC.

The V call is TRBV5-1, the J call TRBJ2-2; 11 nucleotides agree with TRBD2. This CDR3 spans 17 amino acids. Unmatched junction bases numbered 5, after V lost 0 bases and J lost 4 bases. In germline, CDR1 is SGHRS, CDR2 YFSETQ. The CDR3: CASSLDTSGSLTGELFF. The CDR3 bases are TGCGCCAGCAGCTTGGATACTAGCGGGAGCCTCACCGGGGAGCTGTTTTTT.

The chain couples TRBV24-1 to TRBJ2-2; D perhaps matches TRBD2 (5 bases). CDR1 is KGHDR, CDR2 SFDVKD, per germline. The CDR3 totals 16 residues. Trimming cost V 1 base and J 6 bases, with 14 bases left between them. As DNA, the CDR3 is TGTGCCACCAGTGATTTCACGAGGGCATCGGCCGGGGAGCTGTTTTTT. As protein: CATSDFTRASAGELFF.

The chain links TRBV2 to TRBJ1-2; 9 bases fit TRBD1. CDR1 and CDR2 (germline): SNHLY, FYNNEI. J was trimmed by 3 bases and V by 1 base; bases with no gene match: 6. The CDR3 is made up of 16 amino acids. In nucleotides, the CDR3 is TGTGCCAGCAGTGAAGGGACAGGGGACCTGGACTATGGCTACACCTTC. Translation: CASSEGTGDLDYGYTF.

The rearrangement uses TRBV4-1 and TRBJ1-5, with no clear D. Germline CDR1 MGHRA, CDR2 YSYEKL. The V end lost 0 bases, the J end lost 6 bases, and 6 bases lay between the germline ends. The CDR3 runs 13 residues. The CDR3 DNA reads TGCGCCAGCAGCCAAGAGGTAATTCAGCCCCAGCATTTT. It yields the protein CASSQEVIQPQHF.